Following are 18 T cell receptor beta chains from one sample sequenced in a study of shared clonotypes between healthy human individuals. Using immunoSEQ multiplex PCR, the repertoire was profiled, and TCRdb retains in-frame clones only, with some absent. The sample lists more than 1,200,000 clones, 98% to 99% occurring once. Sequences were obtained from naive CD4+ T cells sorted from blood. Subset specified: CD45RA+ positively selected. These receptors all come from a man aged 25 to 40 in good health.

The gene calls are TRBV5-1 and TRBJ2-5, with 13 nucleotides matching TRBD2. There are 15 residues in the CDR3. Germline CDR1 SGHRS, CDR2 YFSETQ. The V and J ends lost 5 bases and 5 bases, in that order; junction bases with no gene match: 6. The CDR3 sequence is CASRRTSGSFETQYF. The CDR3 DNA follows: TGCGCCAGCAGAAGGACTAGCGGGAGTTTTGAGACCCAGTACTTC.

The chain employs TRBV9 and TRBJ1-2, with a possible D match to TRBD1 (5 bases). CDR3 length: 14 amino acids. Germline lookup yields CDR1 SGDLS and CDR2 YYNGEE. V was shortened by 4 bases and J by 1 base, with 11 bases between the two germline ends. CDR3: CASSPRAGNYGYTF. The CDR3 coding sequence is TGTGCCAGCAGCCCCAGGGCCGGTAACTATGGCTACACCTTC.

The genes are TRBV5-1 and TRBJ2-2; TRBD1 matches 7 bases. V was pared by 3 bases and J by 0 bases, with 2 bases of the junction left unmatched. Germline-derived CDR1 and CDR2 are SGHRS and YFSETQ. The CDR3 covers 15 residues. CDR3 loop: CASSSGQANTGELFF. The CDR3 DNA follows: TGCGCCAGCAGCTCCGGACAGGCGAACACCGGGGAGCTGTTTTTT.

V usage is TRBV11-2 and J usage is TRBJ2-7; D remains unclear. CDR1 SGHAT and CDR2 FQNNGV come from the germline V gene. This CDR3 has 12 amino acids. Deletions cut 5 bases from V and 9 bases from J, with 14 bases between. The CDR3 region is CASSPLPTGQYF. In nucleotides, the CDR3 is TGTGCCAGCAGCCCTCTACCTACTGGGCAGTACTTC.

The CDR3 sequence: CASSLGRGVLMNTEAFF. CDR3 nucleotides: TGTGCCAGCAGCTTAGGGCGGGGGGTTTTAATGAACACTGAAGCTTTCTTT. The V call is TRBV7-8, the J call TRBJ1-1, with D maybe TRBD1 (5 bases). Trimming cost V 1 base and J 0 bases, with 15 bases left between them. Germline loops: CDR1 SGHVS, CDR2 FQNEAQ. The CDR3 runs to 17 residues.

CDR3: CASSVAVGSTEAFF. Here the CDR3 DNA reads TGTGCCAGCAGCGTAGCTGTAGGGTCTACTGAAGCTTTCTTT. The chain uses TRBV9 and TRBJ1-1; D not certain. Per germline, CDR1 SGDLS and CDR2 YYNGEE. Trimming cost V 0 bases and J 5 bases, with 11 bases left between them. This CDR3 comprises 14 residues.

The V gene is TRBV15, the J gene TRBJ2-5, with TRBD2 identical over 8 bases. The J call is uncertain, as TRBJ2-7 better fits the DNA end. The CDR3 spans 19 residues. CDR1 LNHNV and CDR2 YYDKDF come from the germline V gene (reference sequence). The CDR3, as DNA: TGTGCCACCAGCAGAGATCGTGTAGCGACTAGCGCCCAGGGGTACGAGCAGTACTTC. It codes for CATSRDRVATSAQGYEQYF.

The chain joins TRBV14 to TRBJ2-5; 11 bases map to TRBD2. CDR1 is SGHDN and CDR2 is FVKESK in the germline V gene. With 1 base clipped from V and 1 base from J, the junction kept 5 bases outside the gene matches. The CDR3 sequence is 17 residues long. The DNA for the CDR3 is TGTGCCAGCAGCCAAGCCCTAGCGGGAGGTCGCCAAGAGACCCAGTACTTC. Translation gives CASSQALAGGRQETQYF.

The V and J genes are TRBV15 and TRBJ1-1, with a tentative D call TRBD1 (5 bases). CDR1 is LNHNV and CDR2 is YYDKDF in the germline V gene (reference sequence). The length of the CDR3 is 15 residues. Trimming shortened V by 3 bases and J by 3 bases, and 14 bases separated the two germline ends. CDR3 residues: CATSSRVREYTEAFF. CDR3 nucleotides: TGTGCCACCAGCAGCCGGGTCAGGGAATACACTGAAGCTTTCTTT.

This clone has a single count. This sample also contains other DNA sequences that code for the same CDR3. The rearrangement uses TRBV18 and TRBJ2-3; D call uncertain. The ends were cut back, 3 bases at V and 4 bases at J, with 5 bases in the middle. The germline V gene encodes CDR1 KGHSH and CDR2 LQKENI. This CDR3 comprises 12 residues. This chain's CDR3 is CASSPGADTQYF. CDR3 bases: TGTGCCAGCTCACCTGGGGCAGATACGCAGTATTTT.

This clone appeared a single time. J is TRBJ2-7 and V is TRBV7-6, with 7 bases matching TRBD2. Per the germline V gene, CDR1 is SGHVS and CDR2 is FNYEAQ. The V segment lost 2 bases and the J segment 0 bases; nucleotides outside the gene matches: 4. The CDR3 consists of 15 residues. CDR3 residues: CASSLLAVSSYEQYF. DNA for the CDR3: TGTGCCAGCAGCTTACTAGCGGTGAGCTCCTACGAGCAGTACTTC.

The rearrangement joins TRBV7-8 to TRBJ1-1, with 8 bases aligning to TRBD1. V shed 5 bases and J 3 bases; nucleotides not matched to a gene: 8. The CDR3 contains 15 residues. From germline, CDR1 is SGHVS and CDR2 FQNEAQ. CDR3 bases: TGTGCCAGCAGCGGACGGACAGGGAGGGACACTGAAGCTTTCTTT. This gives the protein CASSGRTGRDTEAFF. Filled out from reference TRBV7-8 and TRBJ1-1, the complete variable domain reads GAGVSQSPRYKVAKRGQDVALRCDPISGHVSLFWYQQALGQGPEFLTYFQNEAQLDKSGLPSDRFFAERPEGSVSTLKIQRTQQEDSAVYLCASSGRTGRDTEAFFGQGTRLTVV.

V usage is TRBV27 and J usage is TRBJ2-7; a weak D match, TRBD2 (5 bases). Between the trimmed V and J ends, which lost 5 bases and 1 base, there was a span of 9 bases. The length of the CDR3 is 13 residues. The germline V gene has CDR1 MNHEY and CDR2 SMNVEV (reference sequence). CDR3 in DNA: TGTGCCAGCAGTCTACCGGGATCCTACGAGCAGTACTTC. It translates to CASSLPGSYEQYF.

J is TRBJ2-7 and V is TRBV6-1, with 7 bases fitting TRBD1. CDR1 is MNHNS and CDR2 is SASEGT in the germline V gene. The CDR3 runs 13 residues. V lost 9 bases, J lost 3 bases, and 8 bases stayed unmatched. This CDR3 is CASSRDSNYEQYF. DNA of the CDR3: TGTGCCAGTTCTAGGGACAGCAACTACGAGCAGTACTTC.

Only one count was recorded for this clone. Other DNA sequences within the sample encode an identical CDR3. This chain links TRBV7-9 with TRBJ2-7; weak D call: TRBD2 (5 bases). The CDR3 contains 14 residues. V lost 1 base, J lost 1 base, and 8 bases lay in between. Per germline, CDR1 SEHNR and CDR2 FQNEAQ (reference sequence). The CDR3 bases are TGTGCCAGCAGCTTAGAAAGAGGGTCCTACGAGCAGTACTTC. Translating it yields CASSLERGSYEQYF. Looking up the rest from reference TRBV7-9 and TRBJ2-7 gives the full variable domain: DTGVSQNPRHKITKRGQNVTFRCDPISEHNRLYWYRQTLGQGPEFLTYFQNEAQLEKSRLLSDRFSAERPKGSFSTLEIQRTEQGDSAMYLCASSLERGSYEQYFGPGTRLTVT.

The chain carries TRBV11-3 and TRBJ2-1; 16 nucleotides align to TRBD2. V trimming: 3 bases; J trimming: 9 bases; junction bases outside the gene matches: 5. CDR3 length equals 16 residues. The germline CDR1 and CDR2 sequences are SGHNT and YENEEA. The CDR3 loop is CASSFGTSGRAGEQFF. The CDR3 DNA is TGTGCCAGCAGCTTTGGGACTAGCGGGAGGGCCGGTGAGCAGTTCTTC.

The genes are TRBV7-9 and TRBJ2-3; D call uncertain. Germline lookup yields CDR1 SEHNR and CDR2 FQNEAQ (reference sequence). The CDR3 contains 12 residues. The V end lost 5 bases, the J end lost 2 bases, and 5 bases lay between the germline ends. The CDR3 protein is CASSPYTDTQYF. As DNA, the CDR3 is TGTGCCAGCAGCCCATACACAGATACGCAGTATTTT.

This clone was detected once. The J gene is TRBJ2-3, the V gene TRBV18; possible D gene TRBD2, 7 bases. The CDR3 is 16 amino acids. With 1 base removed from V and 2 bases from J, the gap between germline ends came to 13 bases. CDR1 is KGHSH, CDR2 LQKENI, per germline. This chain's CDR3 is CASSPLIGGVTDTQYF. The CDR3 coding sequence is TGTGCCAGCTCACCACTCATAGGGGGGGTCACAGATACGCAGTATTTT.